This record concerns one TCR beta chain sequence. The V gene lost 0 bases and the J gene lost 4 bases, with 10 bases spanning the gap. The CDR3 contains 15 residues. Germline V gene lookup returns CDR1 LGHNA and CDR2 YSLEER. This sample was taken from a study of blood T cell repertoires in COVID-19. Study-wide context: Acute and convalescent COVID-19 specimens originated in the United States, Italy and Spain. PBMCs, B-cell-depleted T cells, or T cells were the source of the cDNA or gDNA that made up the material.

Recruited during active infection, patients (from Seattle) were subsequently followed longitudinally. Original methodology: The assay estimated nucleated cells by amplifying reference gene primers. TCRdb's copy holds only in-frame clones and misses some; the assay was immunoSEQ multiplex PCR. V and J calls and clone size follow that table, whereas D and trimming were derived from the DNA. This sample has some 300,000 clones, with 85% to 90% found just once. V is TRBV4-3 and J is TRBJ1-3; possibly TRBD1 for D (5 bases). The sequence was obtained from a woman in her 50s with COVID-19, enrolled during active disease. Input material: peripheral blood. CDR3 protein: CASSQESGLGNTIYF. The CDR3 coding sequence is TGCGCCAGCAGCCAAGAATCAGGGCTAGGAAACACCATATATTTT.